A single sample gave rise to the 17 T cell receptor beta chains below, sequenced in a study of cytomegalovirus exposure and HLA in healthy donors. The data were produced by immunoSEQ multiplex PCR, yet TCRdb's version contains in-frame clones alone and is incomplete. The repertoire consists of some 49,000 clones, with almost 95% occurring once and the leading ten covering approximately 1.4%. Specimen: PBMCs. The receptors shown here come from a man younger than 35 in good health and CMV-seronegative.

The chain has TRBV28 and TRBJ2-1; 7 positions match TRBD2. V dropped 3 bases and J dropped 2; count of bases not matched to a gene: 10. Germline V lookup: CDR1 MDHEN, CDR2 SYDVKM. The CDR3 covers 17 residues. This chain's CDR3 is CASSFVGLAEAYNEQFF. DNA for the CDR3: TGTGCCAGCAGTTTCGTCGGCCTAGCGGAAGCCTACAATGAGCAGTTCTTC. The complete variable domain, with remaining parts taken from reference TRBV28 and TRBJ2-1, reads DVKVTQSSRYLVKRTGEKVFLECVQDMDHENMFWYRQDPGLGLRLIYFSYDVKMKEKGDIPEGYSVSREKKERFSLILESASTNQTSMYLCASSFVGLAEAYNEQFFGPGTRLTVL.

This rearrangement joins TRBV4-3 to TRBJ2-7; 9 positions agree with TRBD2. The CDR3 is 16 amino acids. V was pared by 3 bases and J by 2 bases, with 8 bases of the junction left unmatched. Germline V gene lookup returns CDR1 LGHNA and CDR2 YSLEER. The CDR3 DNA reads as TGCGCCAGCAGCCATGAAGGACTAGCGAAAACCTACGAGCAGTACTTC. This gives the protein CASSHEGLAKTYEQYF.

The V and J genes are TRBV19 and TRBJ2-4; possible D gene TRBD1, 6 bases. The CDR3 contains 14 residues. Trimming removed 5 bases from V and 6 bases from J, with 14 bases in between. Per germline, CDR1 LNHDA and CDR2 SQIVND (reference sequence). CDR3 protein: CASSGQGSGNIQYF. The CDR3 DNA follows: TGTGCCAGTAGTGGTCAGGGGAGCGGAAACATTCAGTACTTC.

This rearrangement joins TRBV11-3 to TRBJ2-1; 7 positions agree with TRBD1. The germline V gene encodes CDR1 SGHNT and CDR2 YENEEA. The V gene end was trimmed by 2 bases and the J gene end by 5 bases; junction bases not matched to a gene: 9. This CDR3 is built from 16 residues. The CDR3 is CASSLHRGIGNNEQFF. CDR3 sequence (DNA): TGTGCCAGCAGCTTACACAGGGGAATAGGGAACAATGAGCAGTTCTTC.

Details on this clone: Its ends do not fully match the called genes, so a read error is possible. This rearrangement joins TRBV15 to TRBJ2-1; 7 bases match TRBD2. The CDR3 consists of 17 residues. Germline values: CDR1 LNHNV, CDR2 YYDKDF (reference sequence). CDR3 sequence reads: CATSRPPREGYYNKQFF. The DNA for the CDR3 is TGTGCCACCAGCAGACCCCCGAGGGAGGGTTACTACAATAAGCAGTTCTTC.

The chain carries TRBV6-5 and TRBJ2-7, with TRBD2 matching 7 bases. V shed 8 bases, J shed 4 bases, and the junction held 2 bases outside the gene matches. The CDR3 is made up of 11 amino acids. The germline V gene encodes CDR1 MNHEY and CDR2 SVGAGI. Written as DNA, the CDR3 is TGTGCCAGCTGGCGGGAGTACGAGCAGTACTTC. Translated: CASWREYEQYF.

V and J are TRBV10-1 and TRBJ2-5, with unresolved D. The germline CDR1 and CDR2 sequences are WNHNN and SYGVQD (reference sequence). Between the trimmed V and J ends, which lost 5 bases and 5 bases, there was a span of 12 bases. CDR3 size: 13 residues. CDR3 amino acids: CASSSRPEETQYF. The CDR3 DNA sequence: TGCGCCAGCAGTTCCCGCCCGGAGGAGACCCAGTACTTC.

This CDR3 is CASSSIVSGRKYNEQFF. For the CDR3, the DNA is TGTGCCAGCAGCTCCATAGTTAGCGGGAGAAAATACAATGAGCAGTTCTTC. The chain joins TRBV21-1 to TRBJ2-1; TRBD2, the table's D call, lacks a check against the DNA. TRBV21-1 is recorded as a pseudogene. This CDR3 has 17 amino acids.

The rearrangement links TRBV7-9 to TRBJ2-7, with 7 bases matching TRBD1. The CDR3 runs 14 residues. The ends lost 5 bases at V and 1 base at J; junction bases unmatched: 5. CDR1 is SEHNR, CDR2 FQNEAQ, per germline (reference sequence). The CDR3 loop reads CASSHRDSSYEQYF. The CDR3 coding sequence is TGTGCCAGCAGCCACCGGGACAGTTCCTACGAGCAGTACTTC.

The chain has TRBV7-9 and TRBJ1-2, with D maybe TRBD1 (5 bases). Deletions cut 2 bases from V and 5 bases from J, with 12 bases between. The CDR3 is 14 residues long. Germline values: CDR1 SEHNR, CDR2 FQNEAQ (reference sequence). The CDR3: CASSLTETAYGYTF. The CDR3 DNA sequence: TGTGCCAGCAGCTTAACCGAGACAGCGTATGGCTACACCTTC. Combining the CDR3 with reference TRBV7-9 and TRBJ1-2 gives the whole variable domain DTGVSQNPRHKITKRGQNVTFRCDPISEHNRLYWYRQTLGQGPEFLTYFQNEAQLEKSRLLSDRFSAERPKGSFSTLEIQRTEQGDSAMYLCASSLTETAYGYTFGSGTRLTVV.

The V and J genes are TRBV7-9 and TRBJ2-1; perhaps TRBD1 as D (6 bases). The CDR3 is made up of 17 amino acids. The ends were cut back, 0 bases at V and 5 bases at J, with 17 bases in the middle. Germline V lookup: CDR1 SEHNR, CDR2 FQNEAQ (reference sequence). The chain's CDR3 is CASSLANRHRDDNEQFF. CDR3 coding DNA: TGTGCCAGCAGCTTAGCGAATCGGCACAGGGACGACAATGAGCAGTTCTTC.

The gene calls are TRBV5-6 and TRBJ1-2, with no clear D. Trimming took off 0 bases at V and 1 base at J, with 7 bases between the two ends. The CDR3 runs 14 residues. Germline V gene data show CDR1 as SGHDT and CDR2 as YYEEEE. The CDR3 sequence: CASSLAEGNYGYTF. Here the CDR3 DNA reads TGTGCCAGCAGCTTGGCCGAGGGTAACTATGGCTACACCTTC.

This chain links TRBV5-4 with TRBJ2-7, with a weak D call TRBD2 (6 bases). Germline values: CDR1 SGHNT, CDR2 YYREEE (reference sequence). Trimming left V 5 bases short and J 0 bases short, with 15 bases between. CDR3 length equals 15 residues. CDR3 residues: CASRMSGPSSYEQYF. CDR3 DNA: TGTGCCAGCAGGATGAGCGGGCCTAGCTCCTACGAGCAGTACTTC.

Only one count was recorded for this clone. J is TRBJ2-1 and V is TRBV7-9; 10 positions agree with TRBD2. V dropped 6 bases and J dropped 1; count of bases not matched to a gene: 6. This CDR3 region has 16 residues. Germline lookup yields CDR1 SEHNR and CDR2 FQNEAQ (reference sequence). The DNA for the CDR3 is TGTGCCAGCAGTCGGGGACTAGCGATATCCTACAATGAGCAGTTCTTC. This translates into CASSRGLAISYNEQFF.

In DNA, the CDR3 is TGTGCCAGCAGCCCCCAGGGGGTTCCCAGCTACGAGCAGTACTTC. Its protein is CASSPQGVPSYEQYF. The chain employs TRBV9 and TRBJ2-7, with 7 positions matching TRBD1. After removal of 4 bases from V and 3 bases from J, the junction contained 10 bases not matched to a gene. The CDR3 sequence is 15 residues long. Germline loops: CDR1 SGDLS, CDR2 YYNGEE.

J is TRBJ2-5 and V is TRBV10-3; a weak D match, TRBD1 (5 bases). The ends were cut back, 6 bases at V and 2 bases at J, with 16 bases in the middle. This CDR3 region has 15 residues. The germline gives CDR1 ENHRY, CDR2 SYGVKD. Here the CDR3 reads CAIRSASTEQETQYF. The CDR3 region has the DNA TGTGCCATCAGATCCGCTTCGACAGAACAAGAGACCCAGTACTTC.

The V gene is TRBV6-5, the J gene TRBJ2-7, with 7 bases fitting TRBD1. This CDR3 comprises 15 residues. Germline V lookup: CDR1 MNHEY, CDR2 SVGAGI. After removal of 6 bases from V and 2 bases from J, the junction contained 10 bases not matched to a gene. CDR3 protein: CASRDHIQGPYEQYF. CDR3 sequence (DNA): TGTGCCAGCAGGGATCACATACAGGGGCCCTACGAGCAGTACTTC.